This is a list of T cell receptor beta chains from one sample in a study of blood T cell repertoires in COVID-19. TCRdb's table, derived via immunoSEQ multiplex PCR, lists solely in-frame clones and lacks some. This table holds approximately 85,000 clones, 87% found once. The sample comprised peripheral blood. These receptors came from a woman aged 45-60 years with active or convalescent COVID-19. Each CDR3 is given with its conserved first and last residue. D genes are given only for firm matches. Size is omitted from some rows. Given values are once, few, many or a class for expanded clones.

j_call	clone_size	v_call	d_call	cdr3_nt	cdr3_aa
TRBJ2-5	.	TRBV18	.	TGTGCCAGCTCCGCAAGTAGAGCAGGGCAAGAGACCCAGTACTTC	CASSASRAGQETQYF
TRBJ1-3	.	TRBV24-1	.	TGTGCCACCAGTGCTAAGGCAGGTCCGCGTGGGCACTCTGGAAACACCATATATTTT	CATSAKAGPRGHSGNTIYF
TRBJ1-5	.	TRBV7-9	.	TGTGCCAGCACCGGGGGCCGCGGCAATCAGCCCCAGCATTTT	CASTGGRGNQPQHF
TRBJ1-3	.	TRBV28	TRBD1	TGTGCCAGCAGTCCCTGGACAGGGTCAAGCTCTGGAAACACCATATATTTT	CASSPWTGSSSGNTIYF
TRBJ2-3	.	TRBV12-3/TRBV12-4	.	TGTGCCAGCAGTTCCCGGGTCAATACGCAGTATTTT	CASSSRVNTQYF
TRBJ2-5	.	TRBV5-1	TRBD2	TGCGCCAGCAGCTTGGGGACTAGCGGGGGACCGGAGACCCAGTACTTC	CASSLGTSGGPETQYF
TRBJ2-1	.	TRBV6-4	.	TGTGCCAGCAGTGAAGAACTAGCCTCCAATGAGCAGTTCTTC	CASSEELASNEQFF
TRBJ2-5	.	TRBV19	TRBD1	TGTGCCAGTAGTAGTAGCCGGGACAGGGAACGGGCGACCCAGTACTTC	CASSSSRDRERATQYF
TRBJ2-7	.	TRBV27	TRBD1	TGTGCCAGCAGTTCCGGGACAGGGGGCTTCTCTGACTACGAGCAGTACTTC	CASSSGTGGFSDYEQYF
TRBJ1-5	.	TRBV6-1	.	TGTGCCAGCAGTGAAGGTGTATGGCAGGGCAACAATCAGCCCCAGCATTTT	CASSEGVWQGNNQPQHF
TRBJ1-3	.	TRBV7-6	.	TGTGCCAGCAGCTTAGGTCCCTTGGCCATATCTGGAAACACCATATATTTT	CASSLGPLAISGNTIYF
TRBJ1-3	.	TRBV7-3	.	TGTGCCAGCAGCTCTGGCCCAGGGCCTGGAAACACCATATATTTT	CASSSGPGPGNTIYF
TRBJ1-6	.	TRBV5-6	.	TGTGCCAGCAGCATCCAAGGAGGGGGGGAATCACCCCTCCACTTT	CASSIQGGGESPLHF
TRBJ2-2	few	TRBV11-2	.	TGTGCCAGCAGCTTAGTGACTGACACCGGGGAGCTGTTTTTT	CASSLVTDTGELFF
TRBJ2-3	.	TRBV24-1	TRBD2	TGTGCCACCAGTGATGGACTAGCGGGGAGAGGGTTCGGCACAGATACGCAGTATTTT	CATSDGLAGRGFGTDTQYF
TRBJ2-5	.	TRBV5-1	.	TGCGCCAGCAGCTCGGGACTCCAAGAGACCCAGTACTTC	CASSSGLQETQYF
TRBJ2-7	.	TRBV29-1	.	TGCAGCGTTGATGCCCAGGGAAAACCCTACGAGCAGTACTTC	CSVDAQGKPYEQYF
TRBJ1-2	once	TRBV10-3	.	TGTGCCATCAGTGAGTCGGGGGGTCCCTTAAACTATGGCTACACCTTC	CAISESGGPLNYGYTF
TRBJ1-5	.	TRBV5-8	.	TGTGCCAGCAGCTCGGGCAGCAACAGGTCGCCCCAGCATTTT	CASSSGSNRSPQHF
TRBJ1-2	.	TRBV7-2	.	TGTGCCAGCAGCTTACCAGACAGTGATGGCTACACCTTC	CASSLPDSDGYTF
TRBJ2-1	.	TRBV4-3	.	TGCGCCAGCAGCCAAGATTATGGCGGGGGCGAGCAGTTCTTC	CASSQDYGGGEQFF
TRBJ1-2	.	TRBV7-2	.	TGTGCCAGCAGCCCGGGACGGGAGCCTGGCTACACCTTC	CASSPGREPGYTF
TRBJ1-5	.	TRBV5-5	.	TGTGCCAGCTCCCAACAGGGCTTTACCAGTCAGCCCCAGCATTTT	CASSQQGFTSQPQHF
TRBJ2-3	.	TRBV13	TRBD2	TGTGCCAGCAGCTTACTCGGGGGGGCCATAGATACGCAGTATTTT	CASSLLGGAIDTQYF
TRBJ1-3	.	TRBV10-3	TRBD1	TGTGCCATCAGTGAGACAGGGGGATCGGGAAACACCATATATTTT	CAISETGGSGNTIYF
TRBJ2-7	.	TRBV5-4	TRBD1	TGTGCCAGCAGCTCTCCGGGACAGGGGAACTACGAGCAGTACTTC	CASSSPGQGNYEQYF
TRBJ1-6	.	TRBV9	.	TGTGCCAGCAGCGTAGAGGGCAGGGAATATTCACCCCTCCACTTT	CASSVEGREYSPLHF
TRBJ1-1	.	TRBV5-1	.	TGCGCCAGCAGCGAAGGGAGCACTGAAGCTTTCTTT	CASSEGSTEAFF
TRBJ2-5	few	TRBV9	TRBD1	TGTGCCAGCAGCCCCACGGGACAGCTATCTCAAGAGACCCAGTACTTC	CASSPTGQLSQETQYF
TRBJ1-1	.	TRBV5-8	.	TGTGCCAGCAGCATGAGGGCTTTCTTT	CASSMRAFF
TRBJ1-5	.	TRBV2	.	TGTGCCAGCACCGGAGGTAACAATCGGTATAGCAATCAGCCCCAGCATTTT	CASTGGNNRYSNQPQHF
TRBJ1-4	.	TRBV12-5	.	TGTGCTAGTGGTGCGAGTAGGAAAAGACTGATAGCAACTAATGAAAAACTGTTTTTT	CASGASRKRLIATNEKLFF
TRBJ2-3	.	TRBV4-3	TRBD2	TGCGCCAGCAGCCAAGTTTATAGCGGGGCGCATACAGATACGCAGTATTTT	CASSQVYSGAHTDTQYF
TRBJ2-1	once	TRBV5-1	TRBD2	TGCGCCAGCAGCTTCCAGGTAGCGGGGGGGCCTAATGAGCAGTTCTTC	CASSFQVAGGPNEQFF
TRBJ1-2	.	TRBV7-8	.	TGTGCCAGCAGCTTGGGGGGGGATTATGGCTACACCTTC	CASSLGGDYGYTF
TRBJ1-2	.	TRBV27	.	TGTGCCAGCAGTTCCGGGAGCTATGGCTACACCTTC	CASSSGSYGYTF
TRBJ2-4	.	TRBV7-3	.	TGTGCCAGCAGCTTAGACTTTAAAAACATTCAGTACTTC	CASSLDFKNIQYF
TRBJ2-5	.	TRBV2	.	TGTGCCAGCATAGCAGATACCAAGAGAACCCAGTACTTC	CASIADTKRTQYF
TRBJ1-1	once	TRBV12-3/TRBV12-4	.	TGTGCCAGCAGTTTAAAGGGGGACACTGAAGCTTTCTTT	CASSLKGDTEAFF
TRBJ2-5	.	TRBV5-8	.	TGTGCCAGCAGCTTTGGTCGGGGAGGTATGGAGACCCAGTACTTC	CASSFGRGGMETQYF
TRBJ1-5	.	TRBV4-2	.	TGTGCCAGCAGCCAAGATCTCCCGAGTTCACCCCAGCATTTT	CASSQDLPSSPQHF
TRBJ1-1	.	TRBV10-3	.	TGTGCCTCCCACGGGGGATTGGGCACTGAAGCTTTCTTT	CASHGGLGTEAFF
TRBJ2-2	.	TRBV28	.	TGTGCCTCAGCCGCAGGCACCGGGGAGCTGTTTTTT	CASAAGTGELFF
TRBJ1-5	.	TRBV19	TRBD1	TGTGCCAGTAGGGACACAGGGGCTGGCCGAAATCAGCCCCAGCATTTT	CASRDTGAGRNQPQHF
TRBJ1-4	.	TRBV4-2	.	TGTGCCAGCAGCCAAGAATCTGGGACGGGGGGGGTTACTGAAAAACTGTTTTTT	CASSQESGTGGVTEKLFF
TRBJ1-2	.	TRBV6-5	.	TGTGCCAGCAGTCAAAGACTTCGCTATGGCTACACCTTC	CASSQRLRYGYTF
TRBJ2-2	.	TRBV11-2	TRBD2	TGTGCCAGCAGCTTAGAAGGGCCCCGTACTAGCGGGGGGGCCGCCGGGGAGCTGTTTTTT	CASSLEGPRTSGGAAGELFF
TRBJ2-3	.	TRBV7-2	.	TGTGCCAGCAGCTTTTACAGTAGCACAGATACGCAGTATTTT	CASSFYSSTDTQYF
TRBJ1-1	.	TRBV6-5	.	TGTGCCAGCATCAGGAGGCTCACTGAAGCTTTCTTT	CASIRRLTEAFF
TRBJ1-4	.	TRBV19	TRBD1	TGTGCCAGTAGCCGAACAGGGGGGGCTAATGAAAAACTGTTTTTT	CASSRTGGANEKLFF
TRBJ2-3	.	TRBV9	TRBD2	TGTGCCAGCAGCCAACGGGGGGCAGATACGCAGTATTTT	CASSQRGADTQYF
TRBJ2-7	.	TRBV7-9	.	TGTGCCAGCAGCGGGCCGAGCAGTCCGAGCTCCTACGAGCAGTACTTC	CASSGPSSPSSYEQYF
TRBJ2-1	.	TRBV5-1	.	TGCGCCAGCAGGGAGAGCTCCTACAATGAGCAGTTCTTC	CASRESSYNEQFF
TRBJ1-2	.	TRBV6-5	TRBD1	TGTGCCAGCAGTCTAGGGGGCGCGGGCTATGGCTACACCTTC	CASSLGGAGYGYTF